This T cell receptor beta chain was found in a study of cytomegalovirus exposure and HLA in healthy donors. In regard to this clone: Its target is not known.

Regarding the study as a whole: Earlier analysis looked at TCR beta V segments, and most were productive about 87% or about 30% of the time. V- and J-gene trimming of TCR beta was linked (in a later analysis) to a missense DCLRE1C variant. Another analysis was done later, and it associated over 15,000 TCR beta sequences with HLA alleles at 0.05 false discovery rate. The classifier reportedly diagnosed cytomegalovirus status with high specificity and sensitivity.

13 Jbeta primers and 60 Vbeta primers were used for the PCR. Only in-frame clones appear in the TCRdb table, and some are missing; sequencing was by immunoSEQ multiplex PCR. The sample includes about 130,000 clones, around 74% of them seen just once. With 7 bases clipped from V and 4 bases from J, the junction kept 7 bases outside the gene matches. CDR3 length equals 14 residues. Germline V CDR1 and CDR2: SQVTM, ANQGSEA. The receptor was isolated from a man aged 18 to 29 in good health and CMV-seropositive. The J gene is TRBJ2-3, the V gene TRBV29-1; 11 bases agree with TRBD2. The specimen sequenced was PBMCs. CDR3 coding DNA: TGCAGCGCCCGACAGGGACTAGCGGCAGATACGCAGTATTTT. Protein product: CSARQGLAADTQYF.